This T cell receptor (beta chain) derives from a study of blood T cell repertoires in COVID-19. The repertoire was sequenced with immunoSEQ multiplex PCR; TCRdb's copy has only in-frame clones and lacks some. This table has 90,000 to 150,000 clones, roughly nine tenths appearing once. The count of this clone is one. Trimming cost V 0 bases and J 4 bases, with 17 bases left between them. Germline loops: CDR1 MGHRA, CDR2 YSYEKL. This CDR3 has 17 residues. Sequenced sample: peripheral blood. V is TRBV4-1 and J is TRBJ2-3; TRBD2 might be the D (5 bases). The TCR sequence derives from a human donor in a cohort sampled during active COVID-19. The CDR3 nucleotides are TGCGCCAGCAGCCAAGATCGAGGTAGCGCTTTCCCAGATACGCAGTATTTT. Protein product: CASSQDRGSAFPDTQYF.